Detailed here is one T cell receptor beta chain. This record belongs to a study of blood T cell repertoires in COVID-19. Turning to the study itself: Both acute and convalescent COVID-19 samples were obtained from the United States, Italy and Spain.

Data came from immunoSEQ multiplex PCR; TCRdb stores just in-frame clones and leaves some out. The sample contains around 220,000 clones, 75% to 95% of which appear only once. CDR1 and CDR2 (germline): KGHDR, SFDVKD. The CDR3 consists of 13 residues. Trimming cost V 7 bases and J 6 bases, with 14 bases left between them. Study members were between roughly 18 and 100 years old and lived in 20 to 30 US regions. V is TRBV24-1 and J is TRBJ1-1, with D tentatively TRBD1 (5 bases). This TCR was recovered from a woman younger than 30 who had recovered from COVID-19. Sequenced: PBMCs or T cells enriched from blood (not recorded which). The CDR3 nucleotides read TGTGCCACCAGCCTGGCGGGGCGCGCTGAAGCTTTCTTT. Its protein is CATSLAGRAEAFF.